This T cell receptor (beta chain) was identified in a study of CD8 T cells in Susac syndrome (dated by TCRdb to between 2018 and 2021). Background on the whole study: Among the sequenced Susac syndrome patients, over five had clinically active disease and roughly eight were in clinical remission. At blood withdrawal, Susac syndrome patients were either therapy-naive, taking corticosteroids (in some cases with IVIg as well), or taking IVIg alone. Repertoire sequencing was used to test whether CD8+ T cell activation and differentiation in Susac syndrome was antigen driven.

What the work shows at the level of the full study, not this receptor alone: In patients with Susac syndrome, the CD4+ T cell repertoire showed no detectable clonal expansion. The number of individuals in the TCR sequencing and HLA analysis was recognized as being relatively small.

As regards this clonotype: The specificity of this receptor is unknown. No per-base quality is available; no much larger clone lies one base away.

RNA was extracted using the RNeasy kit, and about 0.45 to 1 microgram was reverse transcribed with random hexamers. TCR beta CDR3 regions were amplified with the immunoSEQ multiplex PCR assay covering 54 Vbeta and 13 Jbeta segments. PCR amplification bias was corrected using a synthetic template baseline for primer optimization and computational correction. Processing in the source paper ran as follows. Reads were annotated to V, D and J genes per IMGT and analyzed with immunoSEQ Analyzer, keeping only productive sequences. Clonality was calculated as one minus the Shannon entropy normalized by log2 of the number of productive unique sequences. Public and private clones were assessed among the 100 most prevalent clones of each patient and control. Clones were defined as Susac-specific if absent from the healthy and MS cohorts, from some 1,000 published viral clones and from other ImmuneACCESS disease sequences. The public reads were quality trimmed at Q25 with fastp and then assembled into clones with MiXCR by TCRdb, keeping productive beta chains. Records with the same CDR3 protein are collapsed into one entry carrying the most frequent genes and DNA. The authors' filters were not applied to this entry. The sample table contains more than 110,000 distinct CDR3 sequences; only one count was recorded for 95% of them. 0.13% to 0.15% of the sample is taken by the ten largest.

Peripheral blood CD8+ and CD4+ T cells from healthy donors, Susac syndrome patients and multiple sclerosis patients were profiled using high-throughput TCR beta sequencing. The Susac syndrome patients fulfilled recently defined diagnostic criteria for either definite or probable disease. Bulk CD8+ and CD4+ T cells were purified by magnetic negative isolation, whereas CD8+ TEMRA cells were enriched by FACS. Blood was collected in EDTA tubes and processed within 24 hours, with PBMCs isolated through density gradient centrifugation. PBMCs intended for TCR sequencing were cryopreserved in liquid nitrogen and were subsequently thawed in a 37 degrees C water bath. A purity of at least 90% was achieved for sorted or isolated CD4+, CD8+ and CD8+ TEMRA cells. Including the terminal cysteine and phenylalanine, the CDR3 comprises 16 residues. Kept here is only the CDR3 DNA, which spans 48 bases and is read in frame from base 1. Trimming removed 4 bases from V and 0 bases from J; the gene matches leave 9 bases unexplained. From the germline V gene, CDR1 is SGHVS and CDR2 is FQNEAQ.

The rearrangement combines TRBV7-8 with TRBJ2-7, and 7 bases in between align with TRBD2. The receptor's source is a human donor with Susac syndrome. Sequencing was done on a sample of CD4+ T cells from PBMCs. CDR3 reads: CASSSRLSGYSYEQYF. Read as DNA, the sequence is TGTGCCAGCAGCTCTCGTCTTAGCGGGTACTCCTACGAGCAGTACTTC.